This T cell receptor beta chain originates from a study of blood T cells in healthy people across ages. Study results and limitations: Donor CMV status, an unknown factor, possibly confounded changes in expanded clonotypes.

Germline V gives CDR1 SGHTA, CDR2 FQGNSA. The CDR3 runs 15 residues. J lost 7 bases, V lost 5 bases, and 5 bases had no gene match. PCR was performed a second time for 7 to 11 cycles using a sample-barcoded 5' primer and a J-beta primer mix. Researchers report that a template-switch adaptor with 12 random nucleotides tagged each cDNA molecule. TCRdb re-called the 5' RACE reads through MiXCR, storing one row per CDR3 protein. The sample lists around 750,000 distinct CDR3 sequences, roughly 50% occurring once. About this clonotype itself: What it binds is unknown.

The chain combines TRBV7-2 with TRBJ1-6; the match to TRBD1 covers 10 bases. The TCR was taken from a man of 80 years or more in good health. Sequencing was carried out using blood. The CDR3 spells CASSQWTGGNSPLHF. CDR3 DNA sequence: TGTGCCAGCAGCCAATGGACAGGGGGAAATTCACCCCTCCACTTT. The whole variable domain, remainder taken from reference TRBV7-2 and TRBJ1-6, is GAGVSQSPSNKVTEKGKDVELRCDPISGHTALYWYRQSLGQGLEFLIYFQGNSAPDKSGLPSDRFSAERTGGSVSTLTIQRTQQEDSAVYLCASSQWTGGNSPLHFGNGTRLTVT.